The 28 T cell receptor beta chains below all came from one sample that was sequenced in a study of graft-versus-host responses after intestinal transplantation. Which antigens these TCRs recognize remains unknown. This table comes from immunoSEQ multiplex PCR, and its TCRdb copy is limited to in-frame clones, with some not included. In the table there are 75,000 to 95,000 clones, 91% of which are singletons. Sequencing used unstimulated CD4+ T cells sorted from spleen or lymph node cells, obtained before transplant. The receptors were sampled from a human donor who was the organ donor for an intestinal transplant.

The chain couples TRBV11-3 to TRBJ1-1; no clear D. Germline V gives CDR1 SGHNT, CDR2 YENEEA. V lost 7 bases and J 7 bases, leaving 13 bases between the germline ends. There are 12 residues in the CDR3. Here the CDR3 reads CASKVSGGEAFF. CDR3 bases: TGTGCCAGCAAGGTTAGCGGCGGTGAAGCTTTCTTT. Drawing the rest from reference TRBV11-3 and TRBJ1-1, the complete variable domain is EAGVVQSPRYKIIEKKQPVAFWCNPISGHNTLYWYLQNLGQGPELLIRYENEEAVDDSQLPKDRFSAERLKGVDSTLKIQPAELGDSAVYLCASKVSGGEAFFGQGTRLTVV.

The chain couples TRBV28 to TRBJ1-3; D is undetermined. V was cut by 2 bases and J by 5 bases, with 7 bases left in between. The length of the CDR3 is 13 residues. Germline V gene sequence: CDR1 MDHEN, CDR2 SYDVKM. The CDR3 sequence is CASSLGPRNTIYF. For the CDR3, the DNA is TGTGCCAGCAGTTTAGGGCCGAGAAACACCATATATTTT.

The CDR3 DNA sequence: TGTGCCAGCAGCTTGGGAGGGGGAGGGTTCGTCAATGAGCAGTTCTTC. It is translated as CASSLGGGGFVNEQFF. This chain links TRBV5-4 with TRBJ2-1; a possible D gene is TRBD2 (7 bases). The CDR3 runs to 16 residues. Trimming removed 0 bases at V and 6 bases at J, with 16 bases between. Germline V lookup: CDR1 SGHNT, CDR2 YYREEE (reference sequence).

The rearrangement uses TRBV19 and TRBJ2-3; D is possibly TRBD2 (6 bases). The CDR3 spans 15 residues. Trimming shortened V by 6 bases and J by 5 bases, and 18 bases separated the two germline ends. Germline CDR1 is LNHDA and CDR2 is SQIVND (reference sequence). This CDR3 is CASRSSVGRRDTQYF. CDR3 DNA sequence: TGTGCCAGTAGATCTAGCGTAGGAAGGAGAGATACGCAGTATTTT.

The rearrangement links TRBV5-4 to TRBJ2-7; 10 positions match TRBD1. The length of the CDR3 is 16 residues. With 0 bases clipped from V and 2 bases from J, the junction kept 5 bases outside the gene matches. Germline V CDR1 and CDR2: SGHNT, YYREEE (reference sequence). The CDR3 DNA follows: TGTGCCAGCAGCTTGGCTCCGGGACAGGGGCCCTACGAGCAGTACTTC. This translates into CASSLAPGQGPYEQYF.

V usage is TRBV5-1 and J usage is TRBJ2-1, with D maybe TRBD2 (6 bases). V was clipped by 2 bases and J by 9 bases, with 18 bases between them. Germline V gene data show CDR1 as SGHRS and CDR2 as YFSETQ. The CDR3 is 15 amino acids. CDR3: CASSFMSPGEGEQFF. DNA of the CDR3: TGCGCCAGCAGCTTTATGAGTCCGGGGGAAGGTGAGCAGTTCTTC. Looking up the rest from reference TRBV5-1 and TRBJ2-1 gives the full variable domain: KAGVTQTPRYLIKTRGQQVTLSCSPISGHRSVSWYQQTPGQGLQFLFEYFSETQRNKGNFPGRFSGRQFSNSRSEMNVSTLELGDSALYLCASSFMSPGEGEQFFGPGTRLTVL.

This clone has just a few counts. This chain connects TRBV30 to TRBJ1-1, with 9 bases that match TRBD1. The germline CDR1 and CDR2 sequences are GTSNPN and SVGIG (reference sequence). The CDR3 contains 14 residues. V shed 2 bases, J shed 1 base, and the junction held 2 bases outside the gene matches. The CDR3 loop reads CAWSTGQGNTEAFF. CDR3 nucleotides: TGTGCCTGGAGTACGGGACAGGGGAACACTGAAGCTTTCTTT. Full variable domain (remainder filled in from reference TRBV30 and TRBJ1-1): SQTIHQWPATLVQPVGSPLSLECTVEGTSNPNLYWYRQAAGRGLQLLFYSVGIGQISSEVPQNLSASRPQDRQFILSSKKLLLSDSGFYLCAWSTGQGNTEAFFGQGTRLTVV.

The rearrangement links TRBV19 to TRBJ2-1; D not resolved. V was shortened by 0 bases and J by 0 bases, with 12 bases between the two germline ends. Germline V lookup: CDR1 LNHDA, CDR2 SQIVND (reference sequence). This CDR3 region has 17 residues. CDR3 region: CASSIDSLVSSYNEQFF. CDR3 nucleotides: TGTGCCAGTAGTATAGATTCGCTGGTGAGCTCCTACAATGAGCAGTTCTTC.

The count of this clone is one. The same CDR3 is also encoded by other DNA sequences in this sample. V gene TRBV7-3 combines with J gene TRBJ2-2, with D possibly matching TRBD2 (7 bases). Germline lookup yields CDR1 SGHTA and CDR2 FQGTGA. The CDR3 is made up of 13 amino acids. With 5 bases removed from V and 8 bases from J, the gap between germline ends came to 12 bases. DNA of the CDR3: TGTGCCAGCAGCCGGGGGGCTCCGGGGGAGCTGTTTTTT. This encodes CASSRGAPGELFF.

V usage is TRBV27 and J usage is TRBJ2-1, with 11 bases identical to TRBD2. The J segment lost 7 bases and the V segment lost 2 bases, leaving 10 bases of the junction unmatched. The V gene's germline CDR1 is MNHEY and CDR2 SMNVEV (reference sequence). The CDR3 length is 17 residues. For the CDR3, the DNA is TGTGCCAGCAGTTTACGGGGTAGCGGGGGGGCGCAGAATGAGCAGTTCTTC. Amino acid sequence: CASSLRGSGGAQNEQFF.

The rearrangement links TRBV29-1 to TRBJ2-1, with a possible D match to TRBD1 (5 bases). The V end lost 7 bases, the J end lost 4 bases, and 5 bases lay between the germline ends. Germline-derived CDR1 and CDR2 are SQVTM and ANQGSEA. The CDR3 is 10 amino acids. CDR3 sequence: CSAGYNEQFF. In DNA form, the CDR3 reads TGCAGCGCAGGGTACAATGAGCAGTTCTTC.

This clone was counted a single time. The V gene is TRBV18, the J gene TRBJ1-3; maybe TRBD1 (6 bases). Per germline, CDR1 KGHSH and CDR2 LQKENI. The CDR3 loop spans 16 amino acids. Trimming stripped 4 bases from V and 2 bases from J, with 15 bases between. The CDR3, as DNA: TGTGCCAGCTCACGTCAACAGGGTCCTACTGGAAACACCATATATTTT. Encoded protein: CASSRQQGPTGNTIYF.

V and J are TRBV5-4 and TRBJ1-1, with D hard to call. From germline, CDR1 is SGHNT and CDR2 YYREEE (reference sequence). Trimming removed 5 bases from V and 3 bases from J, with 11 bases in between. CDR3 length equals 13 residues. The CDR3 DNA reads as TGTGCCAGCAGACCAGAATTCCACACTGAAGCTTTCTTT. This codes for CASRPEFHTEAFF.

The V and J genes are TRBV5-1 and TRBJ2-1; TRBD2 matches 15 bases. The V and J ends lost 4 bases and 10 bases, in that order; junction bases with no gene match: 18. The CDR3 totals 19 residues. Germline V gene sequence: CDR1 SGHRS, CDR2 YFSETQ. CDR3 DNA: TGCGCCAGCAGCCGGAAACGGACTAGCGGGGGGGAATTACAATACGAGCAGTTCTTC. This encodes CASSRKRTSGGELQYEQFF.

The chain combines TRBV7-6 with TRBJ1-1, with a tentative D call TRBD1 (5 bases). The CDR3 runs to 17 residues. Deletions cut 3 bases from V and 3 bases from J, with 20 bases between. Germline V CDR1 and CDR2: SGHVS, FNYEAQ. CDR3 amino acids: CASSFAEARGFDTEAFF. DNA of the CDR3: TGTGCCAGCAGCTTCGCAGAGGCACGGGGGTTTGACACTGAAGCTTTCTTT.

The rearrangement links TRBV18 to TRBJ2-1, with TRBD1 identical over 8 bases. Per the germline V gene, CDR1 is KGHSH and CDR2 is LQKENI. The CDR3 has 15 residues. Trimming cost V 8 bases and J 4 bases; bases outside gene matches: 10. The CDR3 bases are TGTGCCAGCGGACGACAGGGGAGGACTTACAATGAGCAGTTCTTC. As protein: CASGRQGRTYNEQFF.

The chain links TRBV7-2 to TRBJ1-2; 9 bases line up with TRBD1. Germline lookup yields CDR1 SGHTA and CDR2 FQGNSA. This CDR3 contains 12 residues. V trimming: 4 bases; J trimming: 14 bases; junction bases outside the gene matches: 8. The CDR3 DNA sequence: TGTGCCAGCAGCTCGGGACAGGGTCCGCCTACCTTC. Encoded protein: CASSSGQGPPTF.

The V and J genes are TRBV30 and TRBJ1-6; D unclear. The CDR3 covers 14 residues. The V gene lost 0 bases and the J gene lost 10 bases, with 13 bases spanning the gap. From germline, CDR1 is GTSNPN and CDR2 SVGIG (reference sequence). For the CDR3, the DNA is TGTGCCTGGAGTGTAGATGGAGTTGGGTCACCCCTCCACTTT. Protein product: CAWSVDGVGSPLHF.

The chain employs TRBV29-1 and TRBJ2-1; D might be TRBD2 (6 bases). In germline, CDR1 is SQVTM, CDR2 ANQGSEA. CDR3 length: 13 residues. V was pared by 7 bases and J by 2 bases, with 12 bases between. The CDR3 here is CSAGDQAYNEQFF. CDR3 bases: TGCAGCGCGGGGGACCAAGCCTACAATGAGCAGTTCTTC.

This clone was seen only once. V usage is TRBV11-3 and J usage is TRBJ2-5; 11 bases line up with TRBD2. The CDR3 length is 16 residues. CDR1 is SGHNT, CDR2 YENEEA, per germline. After removal of 4 bases from V and 7 bases from J, the junction contained 11 bases not matched to a gene. The DNA of the CDR3 is TGTGCCAGCAGCTCACGACTAGCGGGGCCAGAAGGGACCCAGTACTTC. Translated: CASSSRLAGPEGTQYF.

The chain joins TRBV29-1 to TRBJ1-2; tentative D call: TRBD1 (6 bases). The CDR3 has 13 amino acids. Germline values: CDR1 SQVTM, CDR2 ANQGSEA. The germline V and J ends were trimmed by 6 bases and 4 bases, with 15 bases remaining between them. DNA of the CDR3: TGCAGCGTCGACAGACAGGTATCCTATGGCTACACCTTC. Its protein product is CSVDRQVSYGYTF. The variable domain in full, with the rest retrieved from reference TRBV29-1 and TRBJ1-2, is SAVISQKPSRDICQRGTSLTIQCQVDSQVTMMFWYRQQPGQSLTLIATANQGSEATYESGFVIDKFPISRPNLTFSTLTVSNMSPEDSSIYLCSVDRQVSYGYTFGSGTRLTVV.

The chain joins TRBV6-5 to TRBJ1-4, with a tentative D call TRBD1 (6 bases). Looked up from germline, CDR1 is MNHEY and CDR2 is SVGAGI. V lost 9 bases and J 0 bases, leaving 8 bases between the germline ends. The CDR3 loop spans 13 amino acids. The CDR3 here is CASQGTTNEKLFF. The CDR3 DNA is TGTGCCAGTCAGGGGACAACTAATGAAAAACTGTTTTTT.

DNA of the CDR3: TGTGCCAGTAGCACCCCGACAGGGGACTACGAGCAGTACTTC. Encoded protein: CASSTPTGDYEQYF. The chain has TRBV21-1 and TRBJ2-7; TRBD1 reflects the table's D call only, with no check against the DNA. TRBV21-1 is shown as a pseudogene. The CDR3 contains 14 residues.

The chain carries TRBV5-4 and TRBJ1-2, with D possibly TRBD1 on 5 matching bases. The CDR3 is made up of 13 amino acids. CDR1 is SGHNT, CDR2 YYREEE, per germline (reference sequence). The germline V and J ends were trimmed by 0 bases and 4 bases, with 7 bases remaining between them. The chain's CDR3 is CASSLGQFYGYTF. The CDR3 coding sequence is TGTGCCAGCAGCTTGGGACAGTTCTATGGCTACACCTTC.

This chain links TRBV7-9 with TRBJ2-3, with D uncertain. This CDR3 spans 18 amino acids. From germline, CDR1 is SEHNR and CDR2 FQNEAQ (reference sequence). V was clipped by 4 bases and J by 0 bases, with 20 bases between them. As DNA, the CDR3 is TGTGCCAGCAGCTCCCGGCGCGCTCGAGGCCTAAGCACAGATACGCAGTATTTT. It is translated as CASSSRRARGLSTDTQYF.

In its sample, this clone was seen once. The chain joins TRBV11-2 to TRBJ1-4; TRBD1 matches at 7 bases. This CDR3 has 14 amino acids. Germline-derived CDR1 and CDR2 are SGHAT and FQNNGV. The V gene end was trimmed by 5 bases and the J gene end by 8 bases; junction bases not matched to a gene: 8. CDR3 nucleotides: TGTGCCAGCAGCCTAACAGGGGTGAAGGAAAAACTGTTTTTT. As protein: CASSLTGVKEKLFF.

The CDR3 DNA is TGTGCCAGCAAGATGGGGGGGCCTGGGGCCAACGTCCTGACTTTC. It specifies CASKMGGPGANVLTF. V usage is TRBV6-5 and J usage is TRBJ2-6; tentative D call: TRBD2 (7 bases). V gave up 7 bases and J gave up 2 bases, with 12 bases separating them. The CDR3 consists of 15 residues. Germline loops: CDR1 MNHEY, CDR2 SVGAGI.

The V call is TRBV5-4, the J call TRBJ1-2; possibly TRBD1 for D (6 bases). From germline, CDR1 is SGHNT and CDR2 YYREEE (reference sequence). Deletions cut 2 bases from V and 8 bases from J, with 13 bases between. The CDR3 spans 13 residues. The CDR3 reads CASSLGGAGGYTF. The CDR3 DNA reads TGTGCCAGCAGCTTAGGGGGGGCCGGAGGCTACACCTTC. Variable domain in full (rest from reference TRBV5-4 and TRBJ1-2): ETGVTQSPTHLIKTRGQQVTLRCSSQSGHNTVSWYQQALGQGPQFIFQYYREEENGRGNFPPRFSGLQFPNYSSELNVNALELDDSALYLCASSLGGAGGYTFGSGTRLTVV.